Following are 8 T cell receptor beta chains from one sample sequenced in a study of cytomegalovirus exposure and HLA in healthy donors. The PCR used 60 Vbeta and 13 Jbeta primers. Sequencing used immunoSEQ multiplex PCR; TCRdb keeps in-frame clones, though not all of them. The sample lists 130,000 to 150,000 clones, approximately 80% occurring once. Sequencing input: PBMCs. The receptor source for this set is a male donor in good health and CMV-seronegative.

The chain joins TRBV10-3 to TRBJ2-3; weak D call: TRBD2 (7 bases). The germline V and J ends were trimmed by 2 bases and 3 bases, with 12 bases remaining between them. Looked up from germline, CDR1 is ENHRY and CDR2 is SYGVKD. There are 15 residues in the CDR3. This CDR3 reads CAISERGGGTDTQYF. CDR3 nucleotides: TGTGCCATCAGTGAGCGCGGGGGCGGGACAGATACGCAGTATTTT.

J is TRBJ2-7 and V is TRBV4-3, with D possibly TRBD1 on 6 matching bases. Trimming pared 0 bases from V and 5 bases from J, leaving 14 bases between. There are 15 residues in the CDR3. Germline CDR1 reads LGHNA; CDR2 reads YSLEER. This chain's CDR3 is CASSQDRTGSDEQYF. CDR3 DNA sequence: TGCGCCAGCAGCCAAGATCGAACAGGGTCCGACGAGCAGTACTTC.

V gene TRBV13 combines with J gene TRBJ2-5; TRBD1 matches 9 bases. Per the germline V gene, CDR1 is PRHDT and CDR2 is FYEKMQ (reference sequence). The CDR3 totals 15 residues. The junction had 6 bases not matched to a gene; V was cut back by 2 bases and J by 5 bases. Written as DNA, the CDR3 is TGTGCCAGCAGCTTAAAGGGGACAGGGAGGGAGACCCAGTACTTC. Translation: CASSLKGTGRETQYF.

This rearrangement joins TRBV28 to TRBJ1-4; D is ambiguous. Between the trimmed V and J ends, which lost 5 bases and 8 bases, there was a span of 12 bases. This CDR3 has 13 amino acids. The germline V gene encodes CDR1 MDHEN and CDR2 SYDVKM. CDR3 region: CASSRAPREKLFF. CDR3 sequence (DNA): TGTGCCAGCAGTCGTGCTCCACGGGAAAAACTGTTTTTT.

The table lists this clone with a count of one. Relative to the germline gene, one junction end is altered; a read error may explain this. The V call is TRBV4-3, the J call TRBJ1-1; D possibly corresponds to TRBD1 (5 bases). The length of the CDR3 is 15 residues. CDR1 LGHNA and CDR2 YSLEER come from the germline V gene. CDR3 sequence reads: CASGQEFVRATEAFF. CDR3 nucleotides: TGCGCCAGCGGCCAAGAATTCGTCAGGGCCACTGAAGCTTTCTTT.

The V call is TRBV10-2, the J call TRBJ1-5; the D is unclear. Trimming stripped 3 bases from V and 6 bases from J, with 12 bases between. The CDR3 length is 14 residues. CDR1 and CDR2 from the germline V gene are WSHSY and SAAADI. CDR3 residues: CASSEGREVQPQHF. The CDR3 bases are TGCGCCAGCAGTGAAGGTAGGGAGGTTCAGCCCCAGCATTTT.

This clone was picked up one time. The CDR3 sequence: CASSKDRNEQFF. The CDR3 bases are TGTGCCAGCAGCAAAGACAGGAATGAGCAGTTCTTC. The V gene is TRBV7-3, the J gene TRBJ2-1; D might be TRBD1 (6 bases). The CDR3 length is 12 residues. The germline CDR1 and CDR2 sequences are SGHTA and FQGTGA. V was cut by 5 bases and J by 7 bases, with 9 bases left in between. Full variable domain (missing parts from reference TRBV7-3 and TRBJ2-1): GAGVSQTPSNKVTEKGKYVELRCDPISGHTALYWYRQSLGQGPEFLIYFQGTGAADDSGLPNDRFFAVRPEGSVSTLKIQRTERGDSAVYLCASSKDRNEQFFGPGTRLTVL.

Here the CDR3 reads CASSQEARDSYGYTF. CDR3 sequence (DNA): TGCGCCAGCAGCCAAGAGGCTCGAGACTCCTATGGCTACACCTTC. The chain recombines TRBV4-1 with TRBJ1-2; unclear D gene. This CDR3 spans 15 amino acids. The ends were cut back, 0 bases at V and 4 bases at J, with 12 bases in the middle. Germline assignment: CDR1 MGHRA and CDR2 YSYEKL.